A single sample gave rise to the 21 T cell receptor beta chains below, sequenced in a study of blood T cell repertoires in COVID-19. Here immunoSEQ multiplex PCR was the method, and the copy in TCRdb shows in-frame clones only, minus some. This table has 150,000 or so clones, over 80% appearing once. The sample was PBMCs or T cells enriched from blood (not recorded which). The receptor set was obtained from a man aged 65-85 years who had been exposed to COVID-19.

This clone was observed a handful of times. The V call is TRBV27, the J call TRBJ2-1, with a weak D call TRBD2 (6 bases). With 2 bases removed from V and 0 bases from J, the gap between germline ends came to 14 bases. CDR1 MNHEY and CDR2 SMNVEV come from the germline V gene (reference sequence). The CDR3 has 17 residues. CDR3 sequence: CASSLGGPGSSYNEQFF. For the CDR3, the DNA is TGTGCCAGCAGTTTAGGTGGGCCCGGGAGCTCCTACAATGAGCAGTTCTTC.

This clone has a count of ten or more. The chain recombines TRBV3-1 (or the pseudogene TRBV3-2) with TRBJ1-2; D uncertain. V was trimmed by 4 bases and J by 4 bases, leaving 13 bases between them. CDR3 length: 14 amino acids. Germline CDR1 and CDR2: LGHDT and YNNKEL (reference sequence). Here the CDR3 DNA reads TGTGCCAGCAGCCCTGGCCCGAGGATCTATGGCTACACCTTC. Encoded protein: CASSPGPRIYGYTF.

The chain joins TRBV25-1 to TRBJ2-5; D not resolved. Trimming removed 4 bases at V and 5 bases at J, with 11 bases between. This CDR3 region has 13 residues. Germline values: CDR1 MGHDK, CDR2 SYGVNS. The CDR3 region has the DNA TGTGCCAGCAGTGGGTCGGGTAGGGAGACCCAGTACTTC. It translates to CASSGSGRETQYF.

This clone has just one count. V gene TRBV11-2 combines with J gene TRBJ1-1; no definite D call. The CDR3 covers 11 residues. Germline V lookup: CDR1 SGHAT, CDR2 FQNNGV. V lost 8 bases and J 5 bases, leaving 9 bases between the germline ends. The CDR3: CASQLKTEAFF. The CDR3 DNA reads TGTGCCAGCCAACTTAAGACTGAAGCTTTCTTT.

The chain recombines TRBV5-6 with TRBJ1-4; 10 positions match TRBD1. CDR1 and CDR2 (germline): SGHDT, YYEEEE. The CDR3 length is 15 residues. V dropped 4 bases and J dropped 8; count of bases not matched to a gene: 8. The CDR3 spells CASSTTGTGDEKLFF. The CDR3 nucleotides are TGTGCCAGCAGCACCACCGGGACAGGGGACGAAAAACTGTTTTTT.

The gene calls are TRBV7-6 and TRBJ1-3, with a possible D match to TRBD1 (5 bases). Deletions cut 2 bases from V and 3 bases from J, with 11 bases between. Germline V gene lookup returns CDR1 SGHVS and CDR2 FNYEAQ. The CDR3 has 15 amino acids. The CDR3, as DNA: TGTGCCAGCAGCTTAAGGGGAGGTGGTGGAAACACCATATATTTT. Encoded protein: CASSLRGGGGNTIYF.

V usage is TRBV4-1 and J usage is TRBJ2-7, with unresolved D. With 2 bases removed from V and 5 bases from J, the gap between germline ends came to 13 bases. There are 14 residues in the CDR3. Germline V gene data show CDR1 as MGHRA and CDR2 as YSYEKL. The CDR3 DNA reads as TGCGCCAGCAGCCAATATGACACCCTCAACGAGCAGTACTTC. This codes for CASSQYDTLNEQYF.

This chain connects TRBV6-4 to TRBJ2-3, with 7 nucleotides matching TRBD2. The J segment lost 6 bases and the V segment lost 6 bases, leaving 12 bases of the junction unmatched. This CDR3 is 15 amino acids long. The germline V gene has CDR1 MRHNA and CDR2 SNTAGT. CDR3 DNA sequence: TGTGCCAGCAGCGCGGGGGTGAGGGGAGATGATACGCAGTATTTT. Its protein product is CASSAGVRGDDTQYF.

The V call is TRBV7-8, the J call TRBJ2-1; possibly TRBD1 for D (6 bases). Germline lookup yields CDR1 SGHVS and CDR2 FQNEAQ. Deletions cut 0 bases from V and 15 bases from J, with 18 bases between. The CDR3 extends over 14 amino acids. The CDR3 nucleotides read TGTGCCAGCAGCTTAGCTGGACAGCAGACGAGCAGGTTCTTC. It encodes CASSLAGQQTSRFF.

V is TRBV10-1 and J is TRBJ1-1; TRBD1 matches at 7 bases. This CDR3 has 16 residues. V dropped 7 bases and J dropped 3; count of bases not matched to a gene: 14. From germline, CDR1 is WNHNN and CDR2 SYGVQD (reference sequence). The CDR3 DNA follows: TGCGCCAGCACCTCAGTAAACAGGGGTCTTTACACTGAAGCTTTCTTT. It codes for CASTSVNRGLYTEAFF.

V usage is TRBV6-6 and J usage is TRBJ1-1; D is undetermined. CDR3 size: 15 residues. V was cut by 2 bases and J by 4 bases, with 14 bases left in between. CDR1 and CDR2 from the germline V gene are MNHNY and SVGAGI (reference sequence). CDR3 sequence (DNA): TGTGCCAGCAGTTACAAACCGGACTCGGGCACTGAAGCTTTCTTT. Protein: CASSYKPDSGTEAFF.

The J gene is TRBJ2-2, the V gene TRBV20-1; D is unclear. In germline, CDR1 is DFQATT, CDR2 SNEGSKA (reference sequence). The V gene lost 4 bases and the J gene lost 6 bases, with 6 bases spanning the gap. The CDR3 runs to 11 residues. The CDR3 is CSAKAAGELFF. The CDR3 DNA follows: TGCAGTGCTAAAGCCGCCGGGGAGCTGTTTTTT.

The chain carries TRBV7-2 and TRBJ2-2; D remains ambiguous. Germline V lookup: CDR1 SGHTA, CDR2 FQGNSA. CDR3 length: 15 amino acids. The V gene lost 4 bases and the J gene lost 4 bases, with 13 bases spanning the gap. For the CDR3, the DNA is TGTGCCAGCAGCTCCGTGCACACTATCACCGGGGAGCTGTTTTTT. Translating it yields CASSSVHTITGELFF.

The rearrangement links TRBV6-2 or TRBV6-3 to TRBJ1-6; TRBD1 is a possible D gene (6 bases). V lost 2 bases and J lost 9, with 11 bases in between. The CDR3 totals 14 residues. The germline V gene has CDR1 MNHEY and CDR2 SVGEGT. The CDR3 nucleotides are TGTGCCAGCAGTTACGGGACAATGGGTTCACCCCTCCACTTT. It codes for CASSYGTMGSPLHF.

The rearrangement joins TRBV18 to TRBJ2-1; 11 bases are shared with TRBD2. V lost 4 bases and J lost 7; bases outside the gene matches: 3. The CDR3 runs 14 residues. The V gene's germline CDR1 is KGHSH and CDR2 LQKENI. DNA for the CDR3: TGTGCCAGCTCACGGACTAGCGGGTCGAATGAGCAGTTCTTC. Translated, it gives CASSRTSGSNEQFF.

This clone was seen a handful of times. The chain uses TRBV29-1 and TRBJ2-2; TRBD2 aligns across 7 bases. V lost 8 bases, J lost 8 bases, and 5 bases stayed unmatched. The CDR3 has 11 amino acids. Germline loops: CDR1 SQVTM, CDR2 ANQGSEA. This chain's CDR3 is CSLGRGGELFF. The CDR3 DNA sequence: TGCAGCTTAGGGAGGGGTGGGGAGCTGTTTTTT.

The chain joins TRBV24-1 to TRBJ2-5, with D hard to call. Trimming shortened V by 4 bases and J by 5 bases, and 10 bases separated the two germline ends. CDR3 length: 13 amino acids. The germline CDR1 and CDR2 sequences are KGHDR and SFDVKD. CDR3 nucleotides: TGTGCCACCAGTGACGGTCCCCGGGAGACCCAGTACTTC. This sequence encodes CATSDGPRETQYF.

This clone has just one count. This chain connects TRBV19 to TRBJ2-7; TRBD2 matches 9 bases. The V segment lost 10 bases and the J segment 5 bases; nucleotides outside the gene matches: 12. The CDR3 covers 14 residues. CDR1 and CDR2 (germline): LNHDA, SQIVND (reference sequence). The CDR3 sequence: CATQKDSGGHEQYF. The CDR3 nucleotides read TGTGCCACCCAAAAGGACAGCGGGGGGCACGAGCAGTACTTC.

This clone has just one count. This rearrangement joins TRBV3-1 (or the pseudogene TRBV3-2) to TRBJ1-1; a weak D match, TRBD1 (5 bases). CDR3 length: 13 amino acids. Trimming cost V 0 bases and J 4 bases, with 6 bases left between them. Germline V gives CDR1 LGHDT, CDR2 YNNKEL (reference sequence). CDR3 loop: CASSQERGTEAFF. In DNA form, the CDR3 reads TGTGCCAGCAGCCAAGAAAGGGGCACTGAAGCTTTCTTT.

This chain links TRBV11-2 with TRBJ2-7, with a tentative D call TRBD1 (6 bases). The germline V gene encodes CDR1 SGHAT and CDR2 FQNNGV. V lost 6 bases to trimming and J lost 5 bases, with 17 bases between them. This CDR3 comprises 14 residues. For the CDR3, the DNA is TGTGCCAGCAGGACATACAGGGCCGCCGACGAGCAGTACTTC. Its translation is CASRTYRAADEQYF.

This chain links TRBV2 with TRBJ1-2; D remains ambiguous. V was trimmed by 2 bases and J by 4 bases, leaving 11 bases between them. CDR1 SNHLY and CDR2 FYNNEI come from the germline V gene. The length of the CDR3 is 14 residues. CDR3 in amino acids: CASSERSDIYGYTF. The CDR3 DNA is TGTGCCAGCAGTGAAAGGTCCGACATCTATGGCTACACCTTC.